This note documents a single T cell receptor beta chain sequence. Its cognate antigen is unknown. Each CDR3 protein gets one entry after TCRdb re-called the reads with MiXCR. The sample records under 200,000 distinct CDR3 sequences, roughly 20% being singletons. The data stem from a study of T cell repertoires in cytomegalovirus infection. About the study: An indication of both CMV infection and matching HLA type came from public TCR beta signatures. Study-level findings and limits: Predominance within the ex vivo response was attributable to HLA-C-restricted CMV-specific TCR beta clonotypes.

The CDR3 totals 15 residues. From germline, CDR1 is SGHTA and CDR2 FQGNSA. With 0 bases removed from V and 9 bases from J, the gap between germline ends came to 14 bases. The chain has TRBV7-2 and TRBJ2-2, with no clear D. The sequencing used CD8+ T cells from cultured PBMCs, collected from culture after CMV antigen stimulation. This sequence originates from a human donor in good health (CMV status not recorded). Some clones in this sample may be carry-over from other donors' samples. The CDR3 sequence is CASSLARSSTRELFF. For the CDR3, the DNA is TGTGCCAGCAGCTTAGCGAGGTCATCTACCCGGGAGCTGTTTTTT.